What follows are 9 T cell receptor beta chains derived from one specimen sequenced in a study of T cell changes during pregnancy in multiple sclerosis. Some clones are missing from TCRdb's copy, which holds only in-frame ones; the method was immunoSEQ multiplex PCR. Altogether under 45,000 clones are present, approximately 91% being singletons, with the ten largest covering almost 4.5%. Sequencing used peripheral blood, obtained in the second trimester of pregnancy. The source of these receptors is a female donor in good health, enrolled as a control in a pregnancy study.

The J gene is TRBJ2-2, the V gene TRBV7-8, with 7 bases fitting TRBD1. Trimming at V came to 7 bases and at J to 4 bases, leaving 12 bases not matched to a gene. There are 16 residues in the CDR3. Germline CDR1 and CDR2: SGHVS and FQNEAQ. CDR3 sequence: CASISGLGQTTGELFF. The CDR3 bases are TGTGCCAGCATCTCCGGGTTGGGACAGACCACCGGGGAGCTGTTTTTT.

The gene calls are TRBV6-4 and TRBJ2-1; D is perhaps TRBD1 (6 bases). Per germline, CDR1 MRHNA and CDR2 SNTAGT. Trimming stripped 6 bases from V and 1 base from J, with 13 bases between. This CDR3 is 15 amino acids long. The CDR3: CASSPEGDSYNEQFF. In DNA form, the CDR3 reads TGTGCCAGCAGCCCAGAGGGGGATTCCTACAATGAGCAGTTCTTC.

The chain is built from TRBV9 and TRBJ2-1, with D possibly being TRBD2 (5 bases). This CDR3 is built from 16 residues. In germline, CDR1 is SGDLS, CDR2 YYNGEE. V lost 4 bases and J lost 1, with 15 bases in between. The CDR3 loop reads CASSPVAGHSYNEQFF. The CDR3, as DNA: TGTGCCAGCAGCCCCGTGGCGGGCCATTCCTACAATGAGCAGTTCTTC.

The chain is built from TRBV27 and TRBJ2-6; the D gene is possibly TRBD2 (5 bases). CDR1 MNHEY and CDR2 SMNVEV come from the germline V gene (reference sequence). Trimming stripped 2 bases from V and 2 bases from J, with 13 bases between. The CDR3 extends over 17 amino acids. The CDR3 protein is CASSLGGAGAGANVLTF. In nucleotides, the CDR3 is TGTGCCAGCAGTTTAGGAGGTGCAGGAGCTGGGGCCAACGTCCTGACTTTC.

This rearrangement joins TRBV18 to TRBJ1-2; D is uncertain. Between the trimmed V and J ends, which lost 1 base and 6 bases, there was a span of 21 bases. This CDR3 is 17 amino acids long. Germline V gives CDR1 KGHSH, CDR2 LQKENI. The CDR3 here is CASSPLRLTESWDGYTF. The CDR3 DNA follows: TGTGCCAGCTCACCACTTAGACTGACGGAGAGTTGGGATGGCTACACCTTC.

J is TRBJ2-7 and V is TRBV28; D might be TRBD2 (5 bases). This CDR3 has 14 residues. V lost 6 bases, J lost 2 bases, and 14 bases lay in between. The V gene's germline CDR1 is MDHEN and CDR2 SYDVKM. The CDR3 protein is CASRVGRAPYEQYF. The CDR3 DNA reads TGTGCCAGCAGGGTAGGGCGGGCCCCCTACGAGCAGTACTTC.

The rearrangement joins TRBV7-9 to TRBJ2-5, with D perhaps matching TRBD1 (6 bases). The J call may not be correct, given that the DNA end is closer to TRBJ2-7. CDR3 length equals 15 residues. Germline V gene sequence: CDR1 SEHNR, CDR2 FQNEAQ (reference sequence). For the CDR3, the DNA is TGTGCCAGCAGCCCCGGGACAACACCCCCCTACGAGCAGTACTTC. It translates to CASSPGTTPPYEQYF.

The J gene is TRBJ2-1, the V gene TRBV28, with D unclear. Per the germline V gene, CDR1 is MDHEN and CDR2 is SYDVKM. V shed 10 bases and J shed 6 bases, with 10 bases lying between them. The CDR3 extends over 11 amino acids. CDR3 amino acids: CATGVRNEQFF. In DNA, the CDR3 is TGTGCCACAGGCGTTCGCAATGAGCAGTTCTTC.

The chain uses TRBV9 and TRBJ2-5; 8 bases agree with TRBD2. CDR3 length: 16 residues. The J segment lost 5 bases and the V segment lost 0 bases, leaving 9 bases of the junction unmatched. Per germline, CDR1 SGDLS and CDR2 YYNGEE. CDR3 in amino acids: CASSVDGSGVRETQYF. The CDR3 DNA reads TGTGCCAGCAGCGTAGATGGTAGCGGGGTTCGGGAGACCCAGTACTTC. Combining the CDR3 with reference TRBV9 and TRBJ2-5 gives the whole variable domain DSGVTQTPKHLITATGQRVTLRCSPRSGDLSVYWYQQSLDQGLQFLIQYYNGEERAKGNILERFSAQQFPDLHSELNLSSLELGDSALYFCASSVDGSGVRETQYFGPGTRLLVL.